This T cell receptor (beta chain) was observed in a study of cytomegalovirus exposure and HLA in healthy donors. Use of 60 Vbeta and 13 Jbeta primers characterized the PCR. Produced via immunoSEQ multiplex PCR; TCRdb's table is partial and in-frame only. The sample includes roughly 120,000 clones, over 65% seen only once; the top ten take 4.2%. CDR1 and CDR2 (germline): KGHSH, LQKENI. The junction had 8 bases not matched to a gene; V was cut back by 3 bases and J by 6 bases. The CDR3 extends over 15 amino acids. Sample: PBMCs. The receptor's source is a middle-aged woman in good health and CMV-seropositive. The rearrangement joins TRBV18 to TRBJ2-7; 10 bases agree with TRBD1. CDR3 sequence reads: CASSPRGQGGSEQYF. CDR3 nucleotides: TGTGCCAGCTCACCGAGAGGACAGGGGGGGTCCGAGCAGTACTTC.